Detailed here is one T cell receptor (beta chain). The sample originates from a study of memory CD4+ T cells and cytomegalovirus serostatus. The sort gate was single viable CD3+CD4+CD8-CD45RO+ cells for memory CD4+ T cells. The CDR3 length is 14 residues. Germline CDR1 and CDR2: SGHRS and YFSETQ. J gave up 3 bases and V 2 bases, and 5 bases lay outside the gene matches. Per the authors' pipeline: After removing out-of-frame reads, approximately 2 million distinct TCRbeta sequences remained. TCRdb keeps only in-frame clones here, not all; method: immunoSEQ multiplex PCR. D and trimming come from the DNA, and the V and J calls and clone size come from that table. Among about 56,000 clones, roughly 82% were seen once, and the ten largest hold around 0.4%.

This clonotype was sampled from an adult in good health and CMV-seronegative. The chain links TRBV5-1 to TRBJ2-7; 7 bases line up with TRBD1. The sample consisted of memory CD4+ T cells from blood. For the CDR3, the DNA is TGCGCCAGCAGCTTTACAGGGGCGGGCTACGAGCAGTACTTC. Translation: CASSFTGAGYEQYF.